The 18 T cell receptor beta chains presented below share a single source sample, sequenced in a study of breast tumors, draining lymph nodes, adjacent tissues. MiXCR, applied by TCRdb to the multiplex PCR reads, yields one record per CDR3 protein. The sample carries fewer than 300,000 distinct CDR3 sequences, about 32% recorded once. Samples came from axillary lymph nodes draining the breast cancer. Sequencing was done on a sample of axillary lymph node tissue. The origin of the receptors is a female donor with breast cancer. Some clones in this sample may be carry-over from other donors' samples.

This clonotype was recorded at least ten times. The CDR3 region is CASSLGGDYGYTF. In nucleotides, the CDR3 is TGTGCCAGCAGCCTCGGCGGGGACTATGGCTACACCTTC. V gene TRBV6-5 combines with J gene TRBJ1-2; no clear D gene. Germline loops: CDR1 MNHEY, CDR2 SVGAGI. V was trimmed by 6 bases and J by 3 bases, leaving 11 bases between them. This CDR3 spans 13 amino acids.

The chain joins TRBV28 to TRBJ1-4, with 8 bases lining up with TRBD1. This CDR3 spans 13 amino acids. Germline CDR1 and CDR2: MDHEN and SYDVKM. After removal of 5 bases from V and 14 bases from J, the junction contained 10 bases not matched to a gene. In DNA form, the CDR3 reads TGTGCCAGCAGTCCTACCGGACAGGGCGGGCTGTTTTTT. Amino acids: CASSPTGQGGLFF.

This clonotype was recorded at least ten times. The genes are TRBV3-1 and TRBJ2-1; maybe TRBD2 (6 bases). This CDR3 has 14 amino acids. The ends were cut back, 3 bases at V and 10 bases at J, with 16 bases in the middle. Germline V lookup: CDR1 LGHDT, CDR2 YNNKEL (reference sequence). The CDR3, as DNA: TGTGCCAGCAGCCACCCCCTTCAACGGGAGGAGCAGTTCTTC. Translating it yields CASSHPLQREEQFF.

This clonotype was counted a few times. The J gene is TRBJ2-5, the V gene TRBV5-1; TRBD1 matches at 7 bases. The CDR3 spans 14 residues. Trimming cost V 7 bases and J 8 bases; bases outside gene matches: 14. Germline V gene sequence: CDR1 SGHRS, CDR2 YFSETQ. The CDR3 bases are TGCGCCAGCCAACAGGGGACGGGTGTGGACACCCAGTACTTC. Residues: CASQQGTGVDTQYF.

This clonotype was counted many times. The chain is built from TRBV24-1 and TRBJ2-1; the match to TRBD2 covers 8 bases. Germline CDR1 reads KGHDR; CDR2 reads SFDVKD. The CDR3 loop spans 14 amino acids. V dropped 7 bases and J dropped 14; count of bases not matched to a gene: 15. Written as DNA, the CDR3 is TGTGCCACCAGCGGTCGGGCCAGCGGGAGTCAGGAGTTCTTC. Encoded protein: CATSGRASGSQEFF.

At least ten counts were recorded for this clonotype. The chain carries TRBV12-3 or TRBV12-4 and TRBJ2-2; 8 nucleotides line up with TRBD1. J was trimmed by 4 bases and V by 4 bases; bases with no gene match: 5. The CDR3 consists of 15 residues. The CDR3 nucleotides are TGTGCCAGCAGTTACAGGGGGTCTGGCACCGGGGAGCTGTTTTTT. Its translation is CASSYRGSGTGELFF.

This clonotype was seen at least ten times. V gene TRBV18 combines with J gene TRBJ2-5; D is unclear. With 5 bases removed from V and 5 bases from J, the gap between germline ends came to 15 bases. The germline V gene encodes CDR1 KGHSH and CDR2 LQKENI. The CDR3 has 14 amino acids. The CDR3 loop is CASSGYKGSETQYF. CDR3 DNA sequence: TGTGCCAGCTCAGGTTACAAGGGTTCGGAGACCCAGTACTTC.

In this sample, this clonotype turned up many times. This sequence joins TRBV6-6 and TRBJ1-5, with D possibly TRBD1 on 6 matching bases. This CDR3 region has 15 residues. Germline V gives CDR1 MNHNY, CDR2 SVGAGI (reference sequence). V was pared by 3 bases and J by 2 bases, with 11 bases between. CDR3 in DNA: TGTGCCAGCAGTTATGTAGGGGGAGGCAATCAGCCCCAGCATTTT. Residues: CASSYVGGGNQPQHF.

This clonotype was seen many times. The chain's CDR3 is CSARERRGSEKLFF. Written as DNA, the CDR3 is TGCAGTGCTAGAGAGCGGCGGGGGAGTGAAAAACTGTTTTTT. The chain has TRBV20-1 and TRBJ1-4, with D maybe TRBD1 (5 bases). The germline V gene has CDR1 DFQATT and CDR2 SNEGSKA (reference sequence). V dropped 0 bases and J dropped 7 bases, with 12 bases sitting between them. The CDR3 spans 14 residues.

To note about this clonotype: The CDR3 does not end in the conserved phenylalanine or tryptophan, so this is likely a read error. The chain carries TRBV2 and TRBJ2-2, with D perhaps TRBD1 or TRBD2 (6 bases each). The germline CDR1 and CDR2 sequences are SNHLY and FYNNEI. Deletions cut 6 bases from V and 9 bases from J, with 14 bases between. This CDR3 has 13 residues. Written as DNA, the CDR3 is TGTGCCAGCAGGGGGGGCGCGAGCAGGGAGCTGTTTTCT. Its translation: CASRGGASRELFS.

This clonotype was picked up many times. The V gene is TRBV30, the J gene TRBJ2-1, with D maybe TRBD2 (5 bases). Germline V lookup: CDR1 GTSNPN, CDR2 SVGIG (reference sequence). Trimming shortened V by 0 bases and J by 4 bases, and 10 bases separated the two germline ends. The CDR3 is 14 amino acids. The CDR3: CAWSVFGKYNEQFF. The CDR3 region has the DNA TGTGCCTGGAGTGTATTCGGGAAATACAATGAGCAGTTCTTC.

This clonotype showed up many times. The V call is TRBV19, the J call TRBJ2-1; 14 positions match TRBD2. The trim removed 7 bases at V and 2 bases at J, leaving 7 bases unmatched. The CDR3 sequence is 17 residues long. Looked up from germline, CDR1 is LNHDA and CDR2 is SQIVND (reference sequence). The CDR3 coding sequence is TGTGCCAGTACGGGACTAGCGGGAGAGCAGACCTACAATGAGCAGTTCTTC. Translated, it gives CASTGLAGEQTYNEQFF.

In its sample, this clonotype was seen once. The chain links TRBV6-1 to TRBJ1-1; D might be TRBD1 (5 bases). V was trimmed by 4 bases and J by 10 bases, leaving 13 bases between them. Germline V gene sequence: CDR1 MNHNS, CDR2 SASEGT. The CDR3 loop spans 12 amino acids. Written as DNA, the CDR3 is TGTGCCAGCAGTGTCAGGGTTGCTGGAGCTTTCTTT. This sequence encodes CASSVRVAGAFF.

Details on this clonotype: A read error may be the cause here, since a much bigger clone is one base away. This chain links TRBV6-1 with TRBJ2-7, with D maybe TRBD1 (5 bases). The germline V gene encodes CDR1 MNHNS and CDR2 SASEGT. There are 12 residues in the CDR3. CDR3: CASRQNLYERYF. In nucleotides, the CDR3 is TGTGCCAGCCGACAGAATCTCTACGAGCGGTACTTC.

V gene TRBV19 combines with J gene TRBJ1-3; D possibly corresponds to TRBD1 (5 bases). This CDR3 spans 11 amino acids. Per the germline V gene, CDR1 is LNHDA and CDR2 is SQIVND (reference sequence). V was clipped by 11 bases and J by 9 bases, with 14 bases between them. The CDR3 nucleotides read TGTGCCCCGACGGTCCAGGGCACCATATATTTT. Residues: CAPTVQGTIYF.

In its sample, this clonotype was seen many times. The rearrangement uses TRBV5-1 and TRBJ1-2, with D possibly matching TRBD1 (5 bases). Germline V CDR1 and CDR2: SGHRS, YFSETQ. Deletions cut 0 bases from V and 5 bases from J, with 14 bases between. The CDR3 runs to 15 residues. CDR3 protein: CASSLAGTVVYGYTF. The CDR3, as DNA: TGCGCCAGCAGCTTGGCCGGGACGGTGGTGTATGGCTACACCTTC.

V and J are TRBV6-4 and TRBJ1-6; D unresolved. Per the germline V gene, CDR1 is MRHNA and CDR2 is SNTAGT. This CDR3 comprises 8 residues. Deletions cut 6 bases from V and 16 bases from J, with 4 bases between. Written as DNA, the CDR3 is TGTGCCAGCAGCCGTCTCCACTTT. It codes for CASSRLHF.

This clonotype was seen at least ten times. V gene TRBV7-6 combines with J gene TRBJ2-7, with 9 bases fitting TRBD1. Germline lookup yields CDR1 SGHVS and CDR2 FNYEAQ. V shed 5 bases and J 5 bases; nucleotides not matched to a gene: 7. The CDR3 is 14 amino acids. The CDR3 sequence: CASSPGTGTNEQYF. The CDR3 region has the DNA TGTGCCAGCAGCCCCGGGACAGGGACAAACGAGCAGTACTTC.